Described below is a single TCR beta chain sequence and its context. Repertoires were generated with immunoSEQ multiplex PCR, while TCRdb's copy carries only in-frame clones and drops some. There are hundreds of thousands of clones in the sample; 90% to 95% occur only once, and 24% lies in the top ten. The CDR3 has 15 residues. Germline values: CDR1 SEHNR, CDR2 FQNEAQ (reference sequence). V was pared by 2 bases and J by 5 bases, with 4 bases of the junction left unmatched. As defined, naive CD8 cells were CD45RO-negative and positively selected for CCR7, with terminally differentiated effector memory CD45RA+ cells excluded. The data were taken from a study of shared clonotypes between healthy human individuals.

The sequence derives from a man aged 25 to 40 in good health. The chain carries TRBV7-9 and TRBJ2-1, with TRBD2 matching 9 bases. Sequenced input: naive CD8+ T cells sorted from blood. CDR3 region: CASSLSGRTDNEQFF. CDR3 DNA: TGTGCCAGCAGCTTAAGCGGGAGGACGGACAATGAGCAGTTCTTC.